The 10 T cell receptor beta chains in this list originate from one sample, sequenced in a study of blood T cell repertoires in COVID-19. The protocol was immunoSEQ multiplex PCR, while the TCRdb copy is restricted to in-frame clones and leaves out a portion. The sample records 130,000 to 150,000 clones, over 70% being singletons. Sequences were obtained from PBMCs or T cells enriched from blood (not recorded which). Receptors originate from a man in his sixties who had recovered from COVID-19.

The DNA of the CDR3 is TGTGCCAGCAGCTTAGCGCGGATCGGCTACACCTTC. This translates into CASSLARIGYTF. V is TRBV7-2 and J is TRBJ1-2; D is unclear. The V and J ends lost 0 bases and 8 bases respectively, with 7 bases between them. The germline CDR1 and CDR2 sequences are SGHTA and FQGNSA. This CDR3 has 12 residues.

This clone was seen more than once but under ten times. V usage is TRBV19 and J usage is TRBJ1-1; D remains ambiguous. This CDR3 spans 13 amino acids. V dropped 5 bases and J dropped 5 bases, with 12 bases sitting between them. CDR1 LNHDA and CDR2 SQIVND come from the germline V gene (reference sequence). CDR3 region: CASSSERRTEAFF. The CDR3 nucleotides are TGTGCCAGTAGTTCCGAGCGTCGAACTGAAGCTTTCTTT.

This chain connects TRBV30 to TRBJ2-7; the D gene is possibly TRBD1 (6 bases). V was clipped by 5 bases and J by 2 bases, with 16 bases between them. This CDR3 is built from 14 residues. Germline V gives CDR1 GTSNPN, CDR2 SVGIG (reference sequence). The CDR3 bases are TGTGCCTGGGCCAGGGGCTCCACCGCCTACGAGCAGTACTTC. Translation gives CAWARGSTAYEQYF.

V is TRBV15 and J is TRBJ2-5; TRBD1 agrees at 8 bases. The CDR3 is 14 amino acids. Germline values: CDR1 LNHNV, CDR2 YYDKDF (reference sequence). J gave up 2 bases and V 5 bases, and 4 bases lay outside the gene matches. CDR3 loop: CATSGYRGQETQYF. DNA for the CDR3: TGTGCCACCAGCGGATACAGGGGGCAAGAGACCCAGTACTTC.

This clone has just a few counts. The rearrangement uses TRBV3-1 (or the pseudogene TRBV3-2) and TRBJ2-7, with 7 bases aligning to TRBD1. This CDR3 spans 15 amino acids. J lost 3 bases, V lost 4 bases, and 9 bases had no gene match. Germline V lookup: CDR1 LGHDT, CDR2 YNNKEL (reference sequence). CDR3 sequence: CASSRPGTDIYEQYF. CDR3 DNA sequence: TGTGCCAGCAGCCGACCCGGGACAGATATCTACGAGCAGTACTTC.

CDR3 loop: CASSVGWATNTEAFF. Here the CDR3 DNA reads TGTGCCAGCAGCGTAGGGTGGGCGACGAACACTGAAGCTTTCTTT. The chain combines TRBV9 with TRBJ1-1, with no clear D. V was shortened by 0 bases and J by 1 base, with 10 bases between the two germline ends. The CDR3 runs to 15 residues. The V gene's germline CDR1 is SGDLS and CDR2 YYNGEE.

In nucleotides, the CDR3 is TGTGCCAGCAGGGGAAGGGACAGGGGTTCGCGTCAGCCCCAGCATTTT. It translates to CASRGRDRGSRQPQHF. The chain joins TRBV2 to TRBJ1-5, with 10 bases aligning to TRBD1. V shed 6 bases and J 6 bases; nucleotides not matched to a gene: 11. Germline lookup yields CDR1 SNHLY and CDR2 FYNNEI. The CDR3 consists of 16 residues.

V usage is TRBV4-2 and J usage is TRBJ2-3; a possible D gene is TRBD1 (5 bases). CDR3 length: 14 residues. Germline-derived CDR1 and CDR2 are LGHNA and YNFKEQ. V was pared by 1 base and J by 6 bases, with 11 bases between. The chain's CDR3 is CASSQGHPGDTQYF. For the CDR3, the DNA is TGTGCCAGCAGCCAAGGACACCCAGGGGATACGCAGTATTTT.

The chain has TRBV19 and TRBJ2-5, with 11 bases matching TRBD2. The V gene's germline CDR1 is LNHDA and CDR2 SQIVND (reference sequence). The CDR3 runs 16 residues. Unmatched junction bases numbered 12, after V lost 7 bases and J lost 5 bases. CDR3 DNA: TGTGCCAGTACCGAACCTAGCGGGGGGACCGGCGAGACCCAGTACTTC. Its translation: CASTEPSGGTGETQYF.

This rearrangement joins TRBV11-2 to TRBJ2-3; the D gene is possibly TRBD2 (7 bases). The CDR3 is made up of 14 amino acids. Germline lookup yields CDR1 SGHAT and CDR2 FQNNGV. Trimming removed 5 bases from V and 5 bases from J, with 14 bases in between. CDR3 sequence: CASSLGGPGDTQYF. Written as DNA, the CDR3 is TGTGCCAGCAGCCTCGGGGGGCCGGGAGATACGCAGTATTTT.